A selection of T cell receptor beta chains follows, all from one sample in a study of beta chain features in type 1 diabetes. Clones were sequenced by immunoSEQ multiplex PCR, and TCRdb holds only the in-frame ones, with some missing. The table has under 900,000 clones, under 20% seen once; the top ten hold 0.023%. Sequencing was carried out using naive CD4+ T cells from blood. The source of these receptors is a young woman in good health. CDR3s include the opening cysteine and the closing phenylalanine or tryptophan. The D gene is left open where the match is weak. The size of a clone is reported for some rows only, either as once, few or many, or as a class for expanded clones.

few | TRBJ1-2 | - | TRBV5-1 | CASSLFPGGLYGYTF | TGCGCCAGCAGCTTGTTCCCAGGAGGTCTCTATGGCTACACCTTC
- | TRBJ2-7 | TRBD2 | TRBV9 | CASSRLAGGLGEQYF | TGTGCCAGCAGCCGACTAGCGGGAGGACTTGGCGAGCAGTACTTC
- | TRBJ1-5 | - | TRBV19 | CASSIRTQLYQPQHF | TGTGCCAGTAGTATTCGGACTCAACTTTATCAGCCCCAGCATTTT
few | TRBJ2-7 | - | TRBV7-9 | CASSLRTATKQYF | TGTGCCAGCAGCTTACGGACAGCTACGAAGCAGTACTTC
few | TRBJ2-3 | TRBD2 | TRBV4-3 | CASSRGLAGVTDTQYF | TGCGCCAGCAGCCGCGGACTAGCGGGCGTCACAGATACGCAGTATTTT
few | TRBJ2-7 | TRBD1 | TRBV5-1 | CASSLGTGGVEQYF | TGCGCCAGCAGCTTGGGGACAGGGGGCGTCGAGCAGTACTTC
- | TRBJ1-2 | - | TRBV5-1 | CASSLALLSGRHDGYTF | TGCGCCAGCAGCTTGGCTCTTCTATCAGGGCGGCACGATGGCTACACCTTC
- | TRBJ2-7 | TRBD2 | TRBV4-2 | CASSQDRETSGSSYEQYF | TGTGCCAGCAGCCAAGACCGCGAAACTAGCGGGAGCTCCTACGAGCAGTACTTC
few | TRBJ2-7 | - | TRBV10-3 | CATGQREDEQYF | TGTGCCACCGGACAGAGGGAAGACGAGCAGTACTTC
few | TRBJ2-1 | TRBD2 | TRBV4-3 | CASSQDLSSGTAEQFF | TGCGCCAGCAGCCAAGATCTGTCTAGCGGGACTGCTGAGCAGTTCTTC
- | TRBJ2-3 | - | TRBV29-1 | CSVQGSGRSTDTQYF | TGCAGCGTCCAGGGAAGCGGGCGGAGCACAGATACGCAGTATTTT
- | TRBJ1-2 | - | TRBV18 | CASSSEGPFYGYTF | TGTGCCAGCTCCAGTGAGGGACCCTTTTATGGCTACACCTTC
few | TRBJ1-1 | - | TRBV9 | CASSVDSLGATEAFF | TGTGCCAGCAGCGTAGACTCGTTGGGTGCCACTGAAGCTTTCTTT